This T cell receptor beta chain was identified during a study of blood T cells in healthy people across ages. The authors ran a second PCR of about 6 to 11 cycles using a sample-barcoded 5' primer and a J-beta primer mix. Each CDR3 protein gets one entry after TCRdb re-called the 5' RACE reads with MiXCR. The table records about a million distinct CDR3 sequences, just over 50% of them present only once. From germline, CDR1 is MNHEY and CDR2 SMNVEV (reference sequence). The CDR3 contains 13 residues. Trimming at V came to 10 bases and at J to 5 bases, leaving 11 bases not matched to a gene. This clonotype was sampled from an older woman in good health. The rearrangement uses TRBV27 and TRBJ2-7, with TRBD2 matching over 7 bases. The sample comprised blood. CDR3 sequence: CATKAGRANEQYF. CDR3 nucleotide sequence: TGTGCCACCAAAGCGGGGAGAGCTAACGAGCAGTACTTC.